This T cell receptor beta chain was captured in a study of cytomegalovirus exposure and HLA in healthy donors. Study summary: As an earlier analysis found, about 179 million T cells yielded about 120 million unique TCR beta sequences. Study-level points and caveats: Per a prior analysis, the majority of TCR beta V segments were productive roughly 87% or roughly 30% of the time.

Both 60 Vbeta primers and 13 Jbeta primers went into the PCR. In the authors' workflow: Later analysis identified approximately 80 million unique TCR beta chains, roughly 11 million shared. TCRdb's copy holds only in-frame clones and misses some; the assay was immunoSEQ multiplex PCR. That table is the source of V, J and clone size, and D and trimming were worked out from the DNA. The sample consists of around 95,000 clones, less than 85% of them appearing once. This clone showed up many times. Its antigen is unidentified. The CDR3 sequence is 15 residues long. Germline V gene sequence: CDR1 MNHEY, CDR2 SVGAGI. Trimming took 0 bases from V and 6 from J; bases not matched to a gene: 6.

The chain carries TRBV6-5 and TRBJ2-3, with 7 bases that match TRBD1. Sample: PBMCs. The sequence was obtained from a male donor in good health and CMV-seronegative. The DNA of the CDR3 is TGTGCCAGCAGTTACTCGAACAGGGGTAGCGATACGCAGTATTTT. Residues: CASSYSNRGSDTQYF.